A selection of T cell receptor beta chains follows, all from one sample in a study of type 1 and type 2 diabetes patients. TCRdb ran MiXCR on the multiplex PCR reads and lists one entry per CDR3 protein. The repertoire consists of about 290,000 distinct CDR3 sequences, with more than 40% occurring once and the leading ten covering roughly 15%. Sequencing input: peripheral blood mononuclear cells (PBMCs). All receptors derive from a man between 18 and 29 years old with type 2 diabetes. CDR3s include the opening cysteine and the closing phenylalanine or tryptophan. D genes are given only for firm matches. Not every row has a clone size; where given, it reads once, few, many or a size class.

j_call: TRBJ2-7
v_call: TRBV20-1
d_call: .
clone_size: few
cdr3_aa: CSARGRGSYEQYF
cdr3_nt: TGCAGTGCTAGGGGTAGGGGCTCCTACGAGCAGTACTTC

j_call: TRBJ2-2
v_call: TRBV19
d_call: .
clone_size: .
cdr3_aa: CASRLAINTGELFF
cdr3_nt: TGTGCCAGTCGTCTAGCGATTAACACCGGGGAGCTGTTTTTT

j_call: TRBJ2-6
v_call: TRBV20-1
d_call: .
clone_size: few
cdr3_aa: CSARSDGLGANVLTF
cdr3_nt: TGCAGTGCTAGATCTGACGGACTTGGGGCCAACGTCCTGACTTTC

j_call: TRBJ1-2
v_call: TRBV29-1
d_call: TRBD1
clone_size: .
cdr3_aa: CSVETGVDRYTF
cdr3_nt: TGCAGCGTTGAGACAGGGGTAGATCGCTACACCTTC

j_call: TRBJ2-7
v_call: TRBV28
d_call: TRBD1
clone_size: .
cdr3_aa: CASRSLTGGAFHEQYF
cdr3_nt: TGTGCCAGCAGGTCCCTTACAGGGGGCGCGTTCCACGAGCAGTACTTC

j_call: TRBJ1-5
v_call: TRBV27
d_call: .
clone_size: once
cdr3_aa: CASSSKGAPQHF
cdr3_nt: TGTGCCAGCAGTTCAAAAGGGGCGCCCCAGCATTTT

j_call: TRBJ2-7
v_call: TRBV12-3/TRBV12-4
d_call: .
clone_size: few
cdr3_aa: CASSLVRTYEQYF
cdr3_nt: TGTGCCAGCAGTTTGGTCAGAACCTACGAGCAGTACTTC

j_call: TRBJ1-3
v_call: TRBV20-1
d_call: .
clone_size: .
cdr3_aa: CSATNRGNTIYF
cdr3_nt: TGTAGTGCAACGAATAGAGGAAACACCATATATTTT

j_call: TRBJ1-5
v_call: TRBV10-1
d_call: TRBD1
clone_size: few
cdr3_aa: CASSPTDRWGNQPQHF
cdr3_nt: TGCGCCAGCAGTCCTACGGACAGGTGGGGCAATCAGCCCCAGCATTTT

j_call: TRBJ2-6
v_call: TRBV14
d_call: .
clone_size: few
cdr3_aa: CASLASSGANVLTF
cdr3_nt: TGTGCCAGCCTTGCCTCCTCTGGGGCCAACGTCCTGACTTTC